The TCR beta chain under discussion was sequenced for a study of brain T cells in children with intractable seizures. Findings and caveats of the study: Pre-surgery blood may have been undersampled, hiding some clones.

Sequencing was limited to surgery cases with top T cell transcript signatures in brain tissue. Pre-surgery treatment included at least one anti-epileptic drug. This CDR3 spans 14 amino acids. Deletions cut 4 bases from V and 3 bases from J, with 14 bases between. From germline, CDR1 is SGDLS and CDR2 YYNGEE. This clone was picked up one time. The antigen is not known. The protocol was immunoSEQ multiplex PCR, while the TCRdb copy is restricted to in-frame clones and leaves out a portion. The table has about 80,000 clones, approximately 90% seen once; the top ten hold about 24%. This TCR was recovered from a girl aged 2-10 years with Rasmussen encephalitis and intractable seizures. V is TRBV9 and J is TRBJ2-7; D perhaps matches TRBD2 (6 bases). Here the sequenced sample was peripheral blood, taken at surgery. CDR3 sequence: CASSPEGGGYEQYF. The DNA of the CDR3 is TGTGCCAGCAGCCCAGAGGGAGGAGGCTACGAGCAGTACTTC. Complete variable domain (other parts from reference TRBV9 and TRBJ2-7): DSGVTQTPKHLITATGQRVTLRCSPRSGDLSVYWYQQSLDQGLQFLIQYYNGEERAKGNILERFSAQQFPDLHSELNLSSLELGDSALYFCASSPEGGGYEQYFGPGTRLTVT.